This paragraph covers one T cell receptor beta chain sequence. TCRdb's table, derived via immunoSEQ multiplex PCR, lists solely in-frame clones and lacks some. The sample lists roughly 80,000 clones, roughly four fifths occurring once. This entry comes from a study of blood T cell repertoires in COVID-19. Germline lookup yields CDR1 SGHRS and CDR2 YFSETQ. The CDR3 spans 15 residues. The V and J ends lost 7 bases and 3 bases respectively, with 16 bases between them. Sequencing used peripheral blood. This receptor was identified in an elderly man with acute or convalescent COVID-19. The chain is built from TRBV5-1 and TRBJ2-2; D ambiguous. The CDR3 nucleotides are TGCGCCAGCTCGCTATCCATCTACGACACCGGGGAGCTGTTTTTT. As protein: CASSLSIYDTGELFF.